This passage covers 9 T cell receptor beta chains from one sample sequenced in a study of CD4+ T cells in melanoma. TCRdb's table, derived via immunoSEQ multiplex PCR, lists solely in-frame clones and lacks some. The table shows nearly 50,000 clones, with nearly 90% occurring only once. Input material: peripheral blood. The receptors were sampled from a human donor with melanoma.

Only one count was recorded for this clone. This chain connects TRBV10-3 to TRBJ1-5; no clear D gene. This CDR3 spans 15 amino acids. The germline CDR1 and CDR2 sequences are ENHRY and SYGVKD. Trimming stripped 3 bases from V and 0 bases from J, with 9 bases between. CDR3 in DNA: TGTGCCATCAGTGAAAAGGCAGATAGCAATCAGCCCCAGCATTTT. This codes for CAISEKADSNQPQHF.

The gene calls are TRBV19 and TRBJ1-2; a weak D match, TRBD1 (6 bases). Germline assignment: CDR1 LNHDA and CDR2 SQIVND (reference sequence). Deletions cut 3 bases from V and 4 bases from J, with 9 bases between. The CDR3 consists of 13 residues. For the CDR3, the DNA is TGTGCCAGTAGTATGGACAGCTTCTATGGCTACACCTTC. Protein: CASSMDSFYGYTF.

The CDR3 DNA sequence: TGTGCCAGCAGCTTGGAACGGGGGCGCTACACCGGGGAGCTGTTTTTT. Its translation: CASSLERGRYTGELFF. The gene calls are TRBV5-5 and TRBJ2-2; D tentatively fits TRBD1 or TRBD2 (6 bases each). V was clipped by 0 bases and J by 3 bases, with 12 bases between them. Per the germline V gene, CDR1 is SGHKS and CDR2 is YYEKEE (reference sequence). The CDR3 consists of 16 residues.

The rearrangement links TRBV18 to TRBJ2-2; 7 bases line up with TRBD1. V lost 3 bases and J lost 0; bases outside the gene matches: 1. The germline V gene has CDR1 KGHSH and CDR2 LQKENI. CDR3 length: 15 residues. In DNA form, the CDR3 reads TGTGCCAGCTCACCCGGGACAGCGAACACCGGGGAGCTGTTTTTT. Amino acid sequence: CASSPGTANTGELFF.

The chain carries TRBV2 and TRBJ2-3; D might be TRBD2 (7 bases). The length of the CDR3 is 13 residues. CDR1 and CDR2 (germline): SNHLY, FYNNEI. The germline V and J ends were trimmed by 3 bases and 5 bases, with 9 bases remaining between them. CDR3 bases: TGTGCCAGCAGTGAGGGGGGGCGAGATACGCAGTATTTT. Its protein product is CASSEGGRDTQYF.

The chain links TRBV30 to TRBJ1-4; 7 bases map to TRBD1. This CDR3 region has 15 residues. With V trimmed by 5 bases and J by 8 bases, 14 bases remained unmatched. Per germline, CDR1 GTSNPN and CDR2 SVGIG (reference sequence). The CDR3 DNA reads as TGTGCCTGGGGGAGGGGGGACAGCCTAAGAGAAAAACTGTTTTTT. Residues: CAWGRGDSLREKLFF.

This clone was recorded only once. V and J are TRBV7-2 and TRBJ2-2, with TRBD2 matching 12 bases. The CDR3 covers 15 residues. CDR1 is SGHTA and CDR2 is FQGNSA in the germline V gene. After removal of 3 bases from V and 7 bases from J, the junction contained 3 bases not matched to a gene. The CDR3 DNA reads TGTGCCAGCAGCTTCCTAGCGGGGGGGGTCGGGGAGCTGTTTTTT. This gives the protein CASSFLAGGVGELFF.

In this sample, this clone turned up once. V gene TRBV18 combines with J gene TRBJ1-1; D not certain. CDR1 and CDR2 from the germline V gene are KGHSH and LQKENI. The V end was cut by 3 bases, the J end by 2 bases, with 16 bases between. There are 16 residues in the CDR3. CDR3 sequence reads: CASSPLPVRDNTEAFF. DNA of the CDR3: TGTGCCAGCTCACCGCTCCCGGTCAGAGATAACACTGAAGCTTTCTTT.

J is TRBJ1-2 and V is TRBV7-9, with a possible D match to TRBD1 (5 bases). V lost 0 bases, J lost 0 bases, and 17 bases lay in between. Germline CDR1 and CDR2: SEHNR and FQNEAQ (reference sequence). CDR3 length: 18 residues. CDR3 in amino acids: CASSLAPLGADANYGYTF. The CDR3 DNA follows: TGTGCCAGCAGCTTAGCCCCTTTAGGGGCCGACGCTAACTATGGCTACACCTTC.